Shown below are 3 T cell receptor beta chains from a single sample sequenced in a study of T cells in Graves' hyperthyroidism and ophthalmopathy. Amplification targeted TCR beta CDR3 regions from RNA transcripts. The study used the HTBI primer set for a first-round RT-PCR of the TCR CDR3. MiXCR, run by TCRdb on the multiplex PCR reads, gives a single entry per CDR3 protein. The sample has 400,000 to 550,000 distinct CDR3 sequences; over 13% are singletons. Sample: blood. These receptors came from a young woman with Graves' hyperthyroidism.

This clonotype was observed many times. V usage is TRBV4-2 and J usage is TRBJ2-2; tentative D call: TRBD2 (6 bases). There are 17 residues in the CDR3. Trimming left V 4 bases short and J 6 bases short, with 21 bases between. Germline CDR1 is LGHNA and CDR2 is YNFKEQ. The CDR3 sequence is CASSPSGRGRWAGELFF. In DNA form, the CDR3 reads TGTGCCAGCAGCCCATCGGGACGGGGGAGGTGGGCCGGGGAGCTGTTTTTT.

This clonotype appeared a few times. The V and J genes are TRBV11-3 and TRBJ2-7, with TRBD1 matching over 7 bases. The CDR3 is made up of 13 amino acids. V gave up 6 bases and J gave up 2 bases; unmatched junction bases: 4. Germline CDR1 is SGHNT and CDR2 is YENEEA. CDR3 sequence (DNA): TGTGCCAGCAGAACGGGACAGACCTACGAGCAGTACTTC. Its translation is CASRTGQTYEQYF.

This clonotype occurred many times. The rearrangement links TRBV24-1 to TRBJ2-5; tentative D call: TRBD2 (5 bases). Trimming removed 3 bases at V and 5 bases at J, with 12 bases between. The CDR3 loop spans 14 amino acids. Per the germline V gene, CDR1 is KGHDR and CDR2 is SFDVKD. CDR3 nucleotides: TGTGCCACCAGTGATGCCGGGATGGGGGAGACCCAGTACTTC. This gives the protein CATSDAGMGETQYF.